This T cell receptor (beta chain) was retrieved from a study of T cell clones after liver transplantation (dated by TCRdb to about 2019). Some background on the complete study: The samples were obtained from ITN030ST, a randomized trial that attempted immunosuppression withdrawal within 2 years after liver transplantation. After a pre-transplant mixed lymphocyte reaction, TCRbeta sequencing was used to pinpoint donor-reactive T cell clones, which were subsequently tracked in post-transplant blood. Third party-reactive TCRbeta sequences from pre-transplant MLRs were also identified as an antigen-independent comparator for donor-reactive sequences. Of the eight recipients, a few were HCV-positive, while the remaining recipients had been transplanted for non-autoimmune, non-viral indications. Subjects received no induction therapy and standard immunosuppression until randomization at 12-24 months post-transplant. Tolerance was defined as complete immunosuppression withdrawal for at least one year with no rise in liver enzymes beyond twice the upper limit of normal. Blood samples were collected pre-transplant, pre-randomization before withdrawal, and post-randomization after either complete withdrawal or failed withdrawal. The studied cohort comprised 8 liver transplant recipients, 3 classified as tolerant and 5 as non-tolerant. Broad study findings and their caveats: Low numbers of available donor cells limited the measurable donor-reactive repertoire in a couple of subjects. In 5 of 8 subjects, circulating donor-reactive CD4 TCRbeta sequences decreased significantly after transplant, regardless of tolerance or HCV status. When repertoire turnover was taken into account, detection of donor-reactive sequences was significantly reduced in 7 of 8 subjects for CD4 and in 8 of 8 subjects for CD8. The decline in donor-reactive sequences exceeded the decline in third party-reactive sequences, suggesting partial antigen-specific deletion that was unrelated to withdrawal success. Because no allograft tissue specimens were available, donor-reactive T cells may have migrated into the graft instead of being deleted. Because of small, heterogeneous patient numbers and non-standardized post-transplant time points, the conclusions were only preliminary.

Thawed unstimulated PBMCs were stained for CD3, CD4 and CD8 and FACS-sorted into CD3+CD4+ and CD3+CD8+ populations. All 8 studied subjects were randomized to immunosuppression withdrawal. Genomic DNA was isolated with the Qiagen DNeasy Blood and Tissue Kit. Details on this clone: No antigen is known for it. There are no base qualities to consult, and no much larger clone falls within one base.

The CDR1 and CDR2 encoded by the germline V gene are SGHTA and FQGNSA. Germline trimming: 3 bases from V, 8 bases from J; junction bases outside gene matches: 13. Measured from the cysteine to the phenylalanine, the CDR3 is 17 residues long. The only DNA kept is the CDR3, 51 bases in frame from the first base. High-throughput TCRbeta CDR3 sequencing of frozen genomic DNA was performed by immunoSEQ, with PCR amplification, mapping, bias correction and internal controls included. Per the original workflow: Productive rearrangements were retained, and unique TCRbeta sequences were defined by the CDR3 nucleotide sequence together with the V and J gene. Donor-reactive sequences required at least 5-fold expansion in CFSE-low cells versus unstimulated pre-transplant cells and at least 0.01% frequency. To ensure at least 90% detection power, minimum frequency thresholds were set for each subject based on that subject's lowest-template unstimulated sample. Jensen-Shannon divergence between the top 1000 TCRbeta sequences post- versus pre-transplant served as the measure of repertoire turnover. Two-sided Fisher's exact tests were used to test for changes in the detection of donor-reactive sequences. TCRdb carries this immuneACCESS record with in-frame sequences only. Its versions omit some clonotypes, under half of them owing to an unresolved V gene in the studies checked, with the rest unexplained. For V, J and clone size, that table is used; D and trimming come from the DNA. For this sample the table gives tens of thousands of clones, of which approximately 77% were detected only once. The ten top clones hold 7.5% to 10% of the sample.

The clonotype comes from a human patient who received a liver transplant. Following a transplant, some T cells may be graft donor cells, not patient cells. The chain is made from TRBV7-2 and TRBJ2-1; 10 nucleotides in the junction match TRBD2. Material: CD4+ T cells from blood, obtained at the 22-month timepoint. CDR3 region: CASSFRLAGGQSDEQFF. The nucleotides read TGTGCCAGCAGCTTTCGACTAGCGGGTGGCCAAAGTGATGAGCAGTTCTTC.